Below, one TCR beta chain is given with its context. This sample stems from a study of T cell responses to AZD1222 COVID-19 vaccine. The study pooled second doses at about 4 or about 12 weeks. Profiled with immunoSEQ multiplex PCR; TCRdb holds only in-frame clones, not every one. This table holds 150,000 to 250,000 clones, approximately 93% found once. The TCR comes from an adult who received the AZD1222 COVID-19 vaccine. The material sequenced was peripheral blood, taken 28 days after the second AZD1222 dose.

CDR3 residues: CASSIPRNTEAFF. The DNA of the CDR3 is TGTGCCAGTAGTATCCCCAGGAACACTGAAGCTTTCTTT. The V call is TRBV19, the J call TRBJ1-1; D ambiguous. The CDR3 length is 13 residues. V lost 3 bases to trimming and J lost 1 base, with 6 bases between them. Germline values: CDR1 LNHDA, CDR2 SQIVND (reference sequence).